This entry describes one T cell receptor (beta chain). Germline V lookup: CDR1 DFQATT, CDR2 SNEGSKA (reference sequence). J was trimmed by 6 bases and V by 7 bases; bases with no gene match: 6. CDR3 length: 12 residues. This sample is drawn from a study of CD8 T cells in Susac syndrome. Random hexamers served to reverse transcribe roughly 0.5 to 1 ug RNA. TCRdb fed the immunoSEQ multiplex PCR reads into MiXCR, producing one record per CDR3 protein. This sample has approximately 190,000 distinct CDR3 sequences, with roughly 90% found just once. The chain is built from TRBV20-1 and TRBJ2-1; 7 nucleotides line up with TRBD1. Sequenced: CD4+ T cells from PBMCs. This receptor was obtained from a human donor with Susac syndrome. The CDR3: CSVTTGSNEQFF. The CDR3 nucleotides read TGCAGTGTCACGACAGGGAGCAATGAGCAGTTCTTC.